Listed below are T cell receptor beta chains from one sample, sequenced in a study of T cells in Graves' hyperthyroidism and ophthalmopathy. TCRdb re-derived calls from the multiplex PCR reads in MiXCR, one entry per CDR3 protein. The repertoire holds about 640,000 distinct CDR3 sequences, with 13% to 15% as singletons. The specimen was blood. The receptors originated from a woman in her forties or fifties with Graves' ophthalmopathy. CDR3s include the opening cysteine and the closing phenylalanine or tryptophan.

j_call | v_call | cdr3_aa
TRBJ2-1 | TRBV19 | CASSIYRTSGNNEQFF
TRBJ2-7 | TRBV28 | CASTTDRGSSYEQYF
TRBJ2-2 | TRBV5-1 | CASSILGGSGTGELFF
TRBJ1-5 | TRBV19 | CASSGSPNQPQHF
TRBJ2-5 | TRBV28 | CASSLQGHPGETQYF
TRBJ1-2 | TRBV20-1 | CSARGGQGDYGYAF
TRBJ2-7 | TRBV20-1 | CSAQTDSYEQYF
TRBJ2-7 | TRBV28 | CASKNLGLAVSYEQYF
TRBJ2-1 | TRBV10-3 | CAISEQGTSGTGRSYNEQFF
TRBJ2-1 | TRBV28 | CASSVAGTGINEQFF
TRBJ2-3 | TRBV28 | CASTRDSQSDTQYF
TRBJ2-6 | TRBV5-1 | CASSLAGSGLSGANVLTF
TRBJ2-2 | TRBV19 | CASSLRGTRNTGELFF
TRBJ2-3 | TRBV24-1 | CATSDVMTGSTDTQYF
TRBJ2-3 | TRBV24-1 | CATSDLTIGQSSGSPDTQYF
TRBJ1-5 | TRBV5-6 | CASSLGGRGWVQPQHF
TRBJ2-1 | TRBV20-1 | CSARDQRGSNEQFF
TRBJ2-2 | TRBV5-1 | CASSLDGQGPGELFF
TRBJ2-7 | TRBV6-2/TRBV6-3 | CASSYELKRVYEQYF
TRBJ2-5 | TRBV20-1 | CSANTGARETQYF
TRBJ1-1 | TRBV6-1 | CASSEILGNTEAFF
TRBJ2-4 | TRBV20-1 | CSASGTSAWYF
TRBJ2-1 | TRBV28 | CASSLWAGGSYNEQFF
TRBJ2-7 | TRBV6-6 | CASSYSGTSGRARYEQYF
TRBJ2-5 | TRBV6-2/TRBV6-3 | CASSPRGGRETQYF
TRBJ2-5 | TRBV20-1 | CSAPGLAKIIGGTQYF
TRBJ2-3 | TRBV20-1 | CSARFQGADTQYF
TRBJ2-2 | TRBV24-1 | CATSDPYRGRGTGELFF
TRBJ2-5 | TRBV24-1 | CATNRTGTGEGGQETQYF
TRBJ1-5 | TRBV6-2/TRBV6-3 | CASNGQGHSNQPQHF
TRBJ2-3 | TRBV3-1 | CASSQAPSGSLSTDTQYF
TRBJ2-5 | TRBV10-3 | CAITPGRDVETQYF